The clone carrying this T cell receptor (beta chain) showed up just a few times. The record originates from a study of CD8+CD57+ T cells in acquired aplastic anemia. V was trimmed by 3 bases and J by 2 bases, leaving 10 bases between them. Germline CDR1 and CDR2: KGHDR and SFDVKD. CDR3 size: 14 residues. Those patients picked for sequencing had displayed CD8+CD57+ cell expansion on flow cytometry. Everyone among the patients had severe acquired aplastic anemia. Researchers used genomic DNA as the template to profile TCR beta VDJ and CDR3. TCRdb re-called the reads through MiXCR, storing one row per CDR3 protein. The repertoire holds under 200,000 distinct CDR3 sequences, more than 45% seen once, with over 7.5% in the top ten.

The J gene is TRBJ2-7, the V gene TRBV24-1, with D perhaps TRBD1 or TRBD2 (5 bases each). The TCR originated in a human donor with aplastic anemia. The sample comprised sorted CD4+, CD8+, or CD8+CD57+ T cells (not recorded which) from PBMCs. CDR3: CATSDTGPTYEQYF. The CDR3, as DNA: TGTGCCACCAGTGATACGGGGCCTACCTACGAGCAGTACTTC.